There are a few counts of the clone carrying this T cell receptor (beta chain). Just one base apart from a much larger clone, this may be a read error. The data originate from a study of blood T cells in healthy people across ages. V lost 4 bases and J lost 11; bases outside the gene matches: 10. This CDR3 is built from 13 residues. Germline V CDR1 and CDR2: MNHEY, SVGAGI. The authors ran a second PCR of 7 to 11 cycles using a sample-barcoded 5' primer and a J-beta primer mix. A template-switch adaptor containing 12 random nucleotides labeled each cDNA molecule. Each CDR3 protein gets one entry after TCRdb re-called the 5' RACE reads with MiXCR. The table shows about 930,000 distinct CDR3 sequences, with 25% to 35% occurring only once. The sample was also linked to a second study, of T cells of mothers and their children.

The sequencing input was blood. This clonotype was obtained from a woman aged 40 to 50 in good health. The rearrangement links TRBV6-5 to TRBJ2-5; 7 nucleotides align to TRBD2. The CDR3 DNA is TGTGCCAGCAGTTCCCGGGACTACAATGAGCAGTACTTC. It codes for CASSSRDYNEQYF.